The 29 T cell receptor beta chains in this list originate from one sample, sequenced in a study of blood T cell repertoires in COVID-19. This table comes from immunoSEQ multiplex PCR, and its TCRdb copy is limited to in-frame clones, with some not included. This sample carries about 150,000 clones, around 85% of them seen once, and the ten largest clones take approximately 32%. Sequencing was done on a sample of peripheral blood. Receptors were obtained from a woman aged 60-70 years with acute or convalescent COVID-19.

This chain joins TRBV4-1 and TRBJ1-1; D unresolved. The germline V gene encodes CDR1 MGHRA and CDR2 YSYEKL. The ends were cut back, 3 bases at V and 4 bases at J, with 12 bases in the middle. The length of the CDR3 is 14 residues. This CDR3 is CASSQQEGSTEAFF. In DNA, the CDR3 is TGCGCCAGCAGCCAGCAGGAGGGAAGCACTGAAGCTTTCTTT.

There are many counts of this clone. The chain couples TRBV4-1 to TRBJ1-1; D call uncertain. Germline CDR1 and CDR2: MGHRA and YSYEKL. The CDR3 is 12 amino acids. With 0 bases removed from V and 5 bases from J, the gap between germline ends came to 4 bases. The chain's CDR3 is CASSQDLTEAFF. CDR3 DNA: TGCGCCAGCAGCCAAGACCTGACTGAAGCTTTCTTT.

V usage is TRBV21-1 and J usage is TRBJ2-2; the table's D call, TRBD2, was not checked against the DNA. TRBV21-1 is recorded as a pseudogene. This CDR3 comprises 13 residues. In DNA, the CDR3 is TGTGCCAGCAGCAGACTAGCGACCGGGGAGCTGTTTTTT. Residues: CASSRLATGELFF.

V and J are TRBV19 and TRBJ2-2, with a possible D match to TRBD2 (6 bases). The CDR3 runs 15 residues. Germline CDR1 is LNHDA and CDR2 is SQIVND (reference sequence). V lost 5 bases, J lost 5 bases, and 15 bases lay in between. The CDR3 region is CASSLRTMGTGELFF. The CDR3 bases are TGTGCCAGTAGTCTCCGGACTATGGGTACCGGGGAGCTGTTTTTT.

This clone turned up a few times. This chain links TRBV9 with TRBJ1-3, with D unclear. CDR1 and CDR2 (germline): SGDLS, YYNGEE. This CDR3 region has 15 residues. V dropped 4 bases and J dropped 0 bases, with 11 bases sitting between them. The CDR3 bases are TGTGCCAGCAGCCGGGGTCCTATCTCTGGAAACACCATATATTTT. Amino acids: CASSRGPISGNTIYF.

The chain carries TRBV5-1 and TRBJ1-2, with TRBD1 matching 7 bases. Looked up from germline, CDR1 is SGHRS and CDR2 is YFSETQ. Trimming at V came to 4 bases and at J to 5 bases, leaving 8 bases not matched to a gene. CDR3 size: 14 residues. CDR3 amino acids: CASSASGTEYGYTF. CDR3 bases: TGCGCCAGCAGCGCTTCCGGGACAGAGTATGGCTACACCTTC.

V gene TRBV5-4 combines with J gene TRBJ1-1; TRBD1 matches at 8 bases. Per germline, CDR1 SGHNT and CDR2 YYREEE (reference sequence). The ends lost 4 bases at V and 3 bases at J; junction bases unmatched: 11. The CDR3 has 16 residues. CDR3 DNA sequence: TGTGCCAGCAGCGGTGGACAGGGTTATGATGACACTGAAGCTTTCTTT. This translates into CASSGGQGYDDTEAFF. The full variable domain, with the rest looked up from reference TRBV5-4 and TRBJ1-1, is ETGVTQSPTHLIKTRGQQVTLRCSSQSGHNTVSWYQQALGQGPQFIFQYYREEENGRGNFPPRFSGLQFPNYSSELNVNALELDDSALYLCASSGGQGYDDTEAFFGQGTRLTVV.

J is TRBJ1-5 and V is TRBV6-5, with 8 bases aligning to TRBD1. CDR1 is MNHEY and CDR2 is SVGAGI in the germline V gene. Trimming removed 4 bases from V and 6 bases from J; junction bases left unmatched: 8. CDR3 length: 15 residues. CDR3 nucleotides: TGTGCCAGCAGTTTAAGGACAGGGAATGGTCAGCCCCAGCATTTT. The encoded protein is CASSLRTGNGQPQHF.

This clone was observed once. V and J are TRBV7-9 and TRBJ2-5; 8 bases fit TRBD1. This CDR3 region has 16 residues. Germline V lookup: CDR1 SEHNR, CDR2 FQNEAQ (reference sequence). J lost 3 bases, V lost 5 bases, and 11 bases had no gene match. The CDR3 DNA follows: TGTGCCAGCAGCCACCGACAGGGGATGGATGAAGAGACCCAGTACTTC. This translates into CASSHRQGMDEETQYF.

This rearrangement joins TRBV18 to TRBJ1-1; unclear D gene. Per the germline V gene, CDR1 is KGHSH and CDR2 is LQKENI. The CDR3 has 12 residues. Trimming took 6 bases from V and 4 from J, leaving 9 bases between them. The CDR3 bases are TGTGCCAGCTCCCCCGAGCGCACTGAAGCTTTCTTT. This codes for CASSPERTEAFF.

This clone occurred once. The rearrangement joins TRBV19 to TRBJ1-6, with D hard to call. V gave up 11 bases and J gave up 4 bases, with 9 bases separating them. There are 12 residues in the CDR3. CDR1 and CDR2 from the germline V gene are LNHDA and SQIVND (reference sequence). The CDR3 is CAASGYNSPLHF. In DNA form, the CDR3 reads TGTGCCGCCTCAGGTTATAATTCACCCCTCCACTTT.

The chain combines TRBV9 with TRBJ1-1; no clear D. This CDR3 comprises 14 residues. Germline-derived CDR1 and CDR2 are SGDLS and YYNGEE. Trimming shortened V by 1 base and J by 2 bases, and 9 bases separated the two germline ends. Written as DNA, the CDR3 is TGTGCCAGCAGCGTACAGGCCTTAAACACTGAAGCTTTCTTT. It specifies CASSVQALNTEAFF.

The chain combines TRBV6-1 with TRBJ2-2, with unresolved D. The CDR3 totals 14 residues. V lost 1 base to trimming and J lost 3 bases, with 6 bases between them. Germline V gives CDR1 MNHNS, CDR2 SASEGT. CDR3 sequence reads: CASSEVPDTGELFF. CDR3 in DNA: TGTGCCAGCAGTGAAGTGCCAGACACCGGGGAGCTGTTTTTT.

V and J are TRBV19 and TRBJ1-4, with a possible D match to TRBD1 (5 bases). CDR1 is LNHDA and CDR2 is SQIVND in the germline V gene (reference sequence). The CDR3 runs to 14 residues. V lost 7 bases and J lost 6, with 15 bases in between. In DNA, the CDR3 is TGTGCCAGTAATGAAAAACAGGATTATGAAAAACTGTTTTTT. This codes for CASNEKQDYEKLFF.

This clone was detected a few times. The chain employs TRBV11-1 and TRBJ2-7, with D perhaps TRBD1 (6 bases). V was trimmed by 2 bases and J by 5 bases, leaving 10 bases between them. This CDR3 is built from 13 residues. CDR1 and CDR2 (germline): SGHAT, FQDESV (reference sequence). DNA of the CDR3: TGTGCCAGCAGCTTATCGAACAGGGACGAGCAGTACGTC. This gives the protein CASSLSNRDEQYV.

This clone has more than one count but fewer than ten. V is TRBV19 and J is TRBJ2-7; 7 bases are a match to TRBD1. Losses at the gene ends were 4 bases for V and 0 bases for J; bases not matched to a gene: 6. Germline-derived CDR1 and CDR2 are LNHDA and SQIVND (reference sequence). The CDR3 consists of 15 residues. The CDR3 here is CASSKKTGSSYEQYF. CDR3 nucleotide sequence: TGTGCCAGTAGTAAAAAGACAGGGAGCTCCTACGAGCAGTACTTC. The variable domain in full, with the rest retrieved from reference TRBV19 and TRBJ2-7, is DGGITQSPKYLFRKEGQNVTLSCEQNLNHDAMYWYRQDPGQGLRLIYYSQIVNDFQKGDIAEGYSVSREKKESFPLTVTSAQKNPTAFYLCASSKKTGSSYEQYFGPGTRLTVT.

CDR3 nucleotide sequence: TGTGCCAGCTCACCAGGGCTACAGAACACTGAAGCTTTCTTT. This translates into CASSPGLQNTEAFF. This chain joins TRBV18 and TRBJ1-1, with D unclear. Germline V lookup: CDR1 KGHSH, CDR2 LQKENI. V shed 2 bases and J shed 1 base, with 8 bases lying between them. CDR3 length: 14 residues. Full variable domain (remainder filled in from reference TRBV18 and TRBJ1-1): NAGVMQNPRHLVRRRGQEARLRCSPMKGHSHVYWYRQLPEEGLKFMVYLQKENIIDESGMPKERFSAEFPKEGPSILRIQQVVRGDSAAYFCASSPGLQNTEAFFGQGTRLTVV.

To note about this clone: A single base separates this from a much larger clone, so it may be a read error. The sample carries other DNA sequences with the same CDR3. The V call is TRBV7-3, the J call TRBJ1-2; perhaps TRBD1 as D (6 bases). V was trimmed by 2 bases and J by 3 bases, leaving 16 bases between them. The CDR3 is 16 residues long. Germline assignment: CDR1 SGHTA and CDR2 FQGTGA. CDR3 sequence reads: CASSLQQAGVDYGYTF. The CDR3 region has the DNA TGTGCCAGCAGCTTACAGCAAGCAGGGGTTGACTATGGCTACACCTTC. Full variable domain (rest looked up from reference TRBV7-3 and TRBJ1-2): GAGVSQTPSNKVTEKGKYVELRCDPISGHTALYWYRQSLGQGPEFLIYFQGTGAADDSGLPNDRFFAVRPEGSVSTLKIQRTERGDSAVYLCASSLQQAGVDYGYTFGSGTRLTVV.

The chain couples TRBV4-1 to TRBJ1-2; D gene uncertain. Per germline, CDR1 MGHRA and CDR2 YSYEKL. The V end lost 6 bases, the J end lost 4 bases, and 21 bases lay between the germline ends. The CDR3 totals 16 residues. DNA of the CDR3: TGCGCCAGCAGTGATCCCTCCCGGAGGGCGGGCTATGGCTACACCTTC. Protein sequence: CASSDPSRRAGYGYTF.

The gene calls are TRBV5-1 and TRBJ2-5; the match to TRBD1 covers 7 bases. The CDR3 extends over 13 amino acids. Germline lookup yields CDR1 SGHRS and CDR2 YFSETQ. V was pared by 4 bases and J by 9 bases, with 9 bases of the junction left unmatched. The CDR3 loop reads CASSRETGEAQYF. The CDR3 DNA reads as TGCGCCAGCAGCCGGGAAACAGGGGAAGCCCAGTACTTC.

This clone was counted only a few times. V and J are TRBV5-4 and TRBJ1-6; a weak D match, TRBD1 (6 bases). This CDR3 has 14 amino acids. The germline V gene has CDR1 SGHNT and CDR2 YYREEE (reference sequence). The V and J ends lost 2 bases and 7 bases respectively, with 10 bases between them. The CDR3 loop is CASSFGQTNSPLHF. Here the CDR3 DNA reads TGTGCCAGCAGCTTTGGACAGACGAATTCACCCCTCCACTTT.

This chain joins TRBV29-1 and TRBJ1-6; a possible D gene is TRBD1 (5 bases). The germline CDR1 and CDR2 sequences are SQVTM and ANQGSEA. Trimming removed 7 bases at V and 6 bases at J, with 13 bases between. CDR3 size: 13 residues. The CDR3 region is CSAQRGLNSPLHF. The CDR3 region has the DNA TGCAGCGCCCAGCGGGGCCTTAATTCACCCCTCCACTTT.

This sequence joins TRBV30 and TRBJ1-2; a weak D match, TRBD1 (6 bases). Germline assignment: CDR1 GTSNPN and CDR2 SVGIG (reference sequence). The CDR3 contains 16 residues. Trimming took off 4 bases at V and 8 bases at J, with 26 bases between the two ends. The CDR3 spells CAWNPSWGLQVGGYTF. The CDR3, as DNA: TGTGCCTGGAACCCCTCGTGGGGGCTCCAGGTGGGGGGCTACACCTTC.

The chain employs TRBV7-9 and TRBJ1-6, with 7 bases aligning to TRBD1. Germline assignment: CDR1 SEHNR and CDR2 FQNEAQ (reference sequence). CDR3 size: 14 residues. V trimming: 4 bases; J trimming: 3 bases; junction bases outside the gene matches: 0. The CDR3 reads CASSWDSYNSPLHF. CDR3 in DNA: TGTGCCAGCAGCTGGGACAGCTATAATTCACCCCTCCACTTT.

This chain connects TRBV28 to TRBJ1-1; 7 nucleotides align to TRBD1. CDR3 length equals 12 residues. The V gene end was trimmed by 8 bases and the J gene end by 2 bases; junction bases not matched to a gene: 2. CDR1 MDHEN and CDR2 SYDVKM come from the germline V gene. CDR3 DNA: TGTGCCAGCCGGGACAGTAACACTGAAGCTTTCTTT. This encodes CASRDSNTEAFF.

The chain joins TRBV2 to TRBJ1-5; 9 bases agree with TRBD1. CDR3 size: 15 residues. Trimming removed 5 bases from V and 3 bases from J; junction bases left unmatched: 5. Germline values: CDR1 SNHLY, CDR2 FYNNEI. The CDR3 region has the DNA TGTGCCAGCAGTAAACAGGGGGCGGACAATCAGCCCCAGCATTTT. Translated: CASSKQGADNQPQHF.

The chain uses TRBV9 and TRBJ1-4; D possibly corresponds to TRBD1 (6 bases). Germline assignment: CDR1 SGDLS and CDR2 YYNGEE. The CDR3 extends over 14 amino acids. Trimming left V 0 bases short and J 8 bases short, with 11 bases between. The CDR3 nucleotides are TGTGCCAGCAGCGTAGACGTGAGGGGGGAAAAACTGTTTTTT. This gives the protein CASSVDVRGEKLFF.

To note about this clone: One end of the junction fails to match germline, which may point to a read error. This sequence joins TRBV5-5 and TRBJ1-5; D gene ambiguous. The CDR3 runs 17 residues. CDR1 SGHKS and CDR2 YYEKEE come from the germline V gene (reference sequence). The CDR3 region is CASSLAPRRSSYQPQHF. CDR3 sequence (DNA): TGTGCCAGCAGCTTGGCCCCTCGACGGTCTAGCTATCAGCCCCAGCATTTT. The full variable domain, its missing parts supplied by reference TRBV5-5 and TRBJ1-5, is DAGVTQSPTHLIKTRGQQVTLRCSPISGHKSVSWYQQVLGQGPQFIFQYYEKEERGRGNFPDRFSARQFPNYSSELNVNALLLGDSALYLCASSLAPRRSSYQPQHFGDGTRLSIL.

This clone appeared a single time. This chain joins TRBV20-1 and TRBJ1-5, with D perhaps matching TRBD1 (6 bases). Germline V gives CDR1 DFQATT, CDR2 SNEGSKA (reference sequence). CDR3 length: 16 residues. The V end was cut by 3 bases, the J end by 2 bases, with 17 bases between. CDR3 in amino acids: CSASKSYRAGNQPQHF. The CDR3 coding sequence is TGCAGTGCTAGTAAGTCTTACAGGGCAGGCAATCAGCCCCAGCATTTT.